These T cell receptor beta chains were read from a single sample in a study of identical twins. TCRdb redid the calling of the 5' RACE reads with MiXCR, one entry per CDR3 protein. The sample includes fewer than 800,000 distinct CDR3 sequences, less than 9% seen only once; the top ten take 1.5% to 2%. The data were also submitted as part of a second study, on yellow fever vaccine responses in identical twins.

Input material: PBMCs. The receptors derive from a woman aged 18-29 years in good health. CDR3s include the opening cysteine and the closing phenylalanine or tryptophan. D genes are given only for firm matches. Not every row has a clone size; where given, it reads once, few, many or a size class.

size,J,D,V,DNA,CDR3
NA,TRBJ2-1,TRBD2,TRBV2,TGTGCCAGCAGTGAAATGCCTAGCGGATACAATGAGCAGTTCTTC,CASSEMPSGYNEQFF
many,TRBJ1-1,NA,TRBV12-3/TRBV12-4,TGTGCCAGCAGCAACATCCAGACTGGCACTGAAGCTTTCTTT,CASSNIQTGTEAFF
many,TRBJ1-1,TRBD1,TRBV7-2,TGTGCCAGCAGCATGAGACAGGGGGCTGAAGCTTTCTTT,CASSMRQGAEAFF
NA,TRBJ2-3,NA,TRBV12-3/TRBV12-4,TGTGCCAGCAGTTCTTATTACGGGAGTACAGATACGCAGTATTTT,CASSSYYGSTDTQYF
few,TRBJ1-1,NA,TRBV6-1,TGTGCCAGCAATCAGGGTGCCCCCACTGAAGCTTTCTTT,CASNQGAPTEAFF
NA,TRBJ1-5,TRBD1,TRBV3-1,TGTGCCAGCAGCCAACGACAGGGGTATCAGCCCCAGCATTTT,CASSQRQGYQPQHF
many,TRBJ1-5,NA,TRBV10-3,TGTGCCATCAGTGAAGGCAATCAGCCCCAGCATTTT,CAISEGNQPQHF
NA,TRBJ2-1,NA,TRBV10-3,TGTGCCATCAGTAGCACCGGCAATGAGCAGTTCTTC,CAISSTGNEQFF
many,TRBJ1-5,NA,TRBV4-1,TGCGCCAGCAGCCAAGCCAGGACAATTTCAATTCAGCCCCAGCATTTT,CASSQARTISIQPQHF
many,TRBJ2-7,TRBD2,TRBV4-1,TGCGCCAGCAGCACCGGACTAGCGGCAGCCTACGAGCAGTACTTC,CASSTGLAAAYEQYF
few,TRBJ2-5,NA,TRBV24-1,TGTGCCACCAGTGATTTAGCAGCCCGCGAGCGGGAGACCCAGTACTTC,CATSDLAARERETQYF
many,TRBJ2-1,NA,TRBV5-1,TGCGCCAGCAGCTTGTCCGGAAGCGTATACAATGAGCAGTTCTTC,CASSLSGSVYNEQFF
many,TRBJ2-5,NA,TRBV12-3/TRBV12-4,TGTGCCAGCAGTGCCGCTATAGCGACCCAGTACTTC,CASSAAIATQYF
few,TRBJ2-1,TRBD2,TRBV4-1,TGCGCCAGCAGCCAACCTAGCGGGAGGGCCAGGGGAAGCTCCTACAATGAGCAGTTCTTC,CASSQPSGRARGSSYNEQFF
few,TRBJ2-1,TRBD1,TRBV27,TGTGCCAGCAGTTTACTGACAGGGGAAGAGCCCTACAATGAGCAGTTCTTC,CASSLLTGEEPYNEQFF
few,TRBJ2-7,TRBD1,TRBV2,TGTGCCACAGGGACAGGCTACGAGCAGTACTTC,CATGTGYEQYF
many,TRBJ2-2,TRBD1,TRBV5-1,TGTGCCAGCAGTTTGGGACAGGGGAACACCGGGGAGCTGTTTTTT,CASSLGQGNTGELFF
many,TRBJ2-5,TRBD1,TRBV12-3/TRBV12-4,TGTGCCAGCAGCAGTATCCGGGACAGGGGTCTACAAGAGACCCAGTACTTC,CASSSIRDRGLQETQYF
many,TRBJ1-1,NA,TRBV25-1,TGTGCCAGCATAGGGCCGAACACTGAAGCTTTCTTT,CASIGPNTEAFF
many,TRBJ2-2,TRBD2,TRBV10-3,TGTGCCATCAGTGGGACTAGCGCGGACACCGGGGAGCTGTTTTTT,CAISGTSADTGELFF
few,TRBJ2-5,TRBD2,TRBV20-1,TGCAGTTGGAAGGAAGGACTAGCTCAAGAGACCCAGTACTTC,CSWKEGLAQETQYF
many,TRBJ2-1,NA,TRBV7-9,TGTGCCAGCAGCTTAGCCGGACCCAGTACAATGAGTCTTCAGTTCTTC,CASSLAGPSTMSLQFF
few,TRBJ2-5,TRBD2,TRBV7-8,TGTGCCAGCACCCCCCCCGGGGGGGAGACCCAGTACTTC,CASTPPGGETQYF
NA,TRBJ1-3,NA,TRBV2,TGTGCCAGCAGTTCAGGGGAAGCTGGAAACACCATATATTTT,CASSSGEAGNTIYF
few,TRBJ2-2,NA,TRBV3-1,TGTGCCAGCAGCCAAGTGAAGGGCGGGGAGCTGTTTTTT,CASSQVKGGELFF
many,TRBJ2-2,TRBD1,TRBV2,TGTGCCAGCAGACCCGACAGGGGGAACACCGGGGAGCTGTTTTTT,CASRPDRGNTGELFF
few,TRBJ1-6,TRBD1,TRBV7-2,TGTGCCAGCAGCTTAGGGTGGGACAGAAATTCACCCCTCCACTTT,CASSLGWDRNSPLHF
few,TRBJ2-5,NA,TRBV21-1,TGTGCCAGCAGCAAGATTAGCGGGAGAGGGCAAAAAGAGACCCAGTACTTC,CASSKISGRGQKETQYF
NA,TRBJ2-2,NA,TRBV7-7,TGTGCCAGCAGCTTTGGACGGAAAGGGGAGCTGTTTTTT,CASSFGRKGELFF
few,TRBJ2-1,TRBD2,TRBV20-1,TGCAGCGGGGACCGCGGGACTAGCGGAAACAATGAGCAGTTCTTC,CSGDRGTSGNNEQFF
many,TRBJ1-4,NA,TRBV4-1,TGCGCCAGCAGCCAGGCAGCAACTAATGAAAAACTGTTTTTT,CASSQAATNEKLFF
few,TRBJ1-1,NA,TRBV9,TGTGCCAGCAAGGTAGGGGGGACCCACACTGAAGCTTTCTTT,CASKVGGTHTEAFF
many,TRBJ2-3,TRBD2,TRBV5-1,TGCGCCAGCAGCTTGGGGCTAGCGGACACAGATACGCAGTATTTT,CASSLGLADTDTQYF
few,TRBJ2-7,TRBD1,TRBV10-3,TGTGCCATCAGTGAGAGTTATCAGGGGGCTAGCGAGCAGTACTTC,CAISESYQGASEQYF
many,TRBJ1-6,NA,TRBV9,TGTGCCAGCAGCGTAGTGGAGCGAAATTCACCCCTCCACTTT,CASSVVERNSPLHF
few,TRBJ2-2,TRBD2,TRBV11-1,TGTGCCAGCAGCCGCCGGGGACTAGCGGGAGCCGGGAACACCGGGGAGCTGTTTTTT,CASSRRGLAGAGNTGELFF
many,TRBJ2-1,NA,TRBV20-1,TGCAGTGCCTCTACGGGACCCTCCTACAATGAGCAGTTCTTC,CSASTGPSYNEQFF
NA,TRBJ1-6,NA,TRBV3-1,TGTGCCAGCAGCCAAGGAACGTTCTATAATTCACCCCTCCACTTT,CASSQGTFYNSPLHF
many,TRBJ2-3,NA,TRBV2,TGTGCCAGCTCCCAACAAAGCACAGATACGCAGTATTTT,CASSQQSTDTQYF
NA,TRBJ2-1,TRBD2,TRBV9,TGTGCCAGCAGCGCAGACCCGGGACTAGCTTCCAATGAGCAGTTCTTC,CASSADPGLASNEQFF
few,TRBJ2-1,NA,TRBV12-3/TRBV12-4,TGTGCCAGCAGTTTAGCGGGCCCAAAAAACTCAAACAATGAGCAGTTCTTC,CASSLAGPKNSNNEQFF
NA,TRBJ2-3,NA,TRBV7-8,TGTGCCAGCAGCTTAGAAGCTAGCGCCAGCACAGATACGCAGTATTTT,CASSLEASASTDTQYF